A selection of T cell receptor beta chains follows, all from one sample in a study of cytomegalovirus exposure and HLA in healthy donors. TCRdb keeps only in-frame clones here, not all; method: immunoSEQ multiplex PCR. Among 200,000 or so clones listed, around 79% were seen once. Sequenced sample: PBMCs. The receptors here all came from a man in his late teens or twenties in good health and CMV-seronegative. The CDR3 runs from the conserved cysteine through the conserved F or W. The D gene is left open where the match is weak. Clone size is not always given. Where it is, it says once, few, many or a class for expanded clones.

clone_size j_call v_call d_call cdr3_aa cdr3_nt
. TRBJ2-7 TRBV14 TRBD2 CASSQDGGGLYYEQYF TGTGCCAGCAGCCAAGACGGCGGGGGACTGTACTACGAGCAGTACTTC
. TRBJ1-5 TRBV7-9 . CASSFSGAGQPQHF TGTGCCAGCAGCTTTTCAGGGGCTGGGCAGCCCCAGCATTTT
. TRBJ2-7 TRBV13 . CANSQRGSPEQYF TGTGCCAATTCCCAAAGGGGCAGTCCCGAGCAGTACTTC
. TRBJ2-1 TRBV9 TRBD2 CASSVAGLEDNEQFF TGTGCCAGCAGCGTAGCGGGACTAGAGGACAATGAGCAGTTCTTC
. TRBJ2-7 TRBV14 TRBD2 CASSPAAGRLYEQYF TGTGCCAGCAGCCCAGCAGCGGGGCGACTTTACGAGCAGTACTTC
. TRBJ2-7 TRBV19 . CATADSSYEQYF TGTGCCACCGCGGACAGCTCCTACGAGCAGTACTTC
. TRBJ2-1 TRBV27 . CASSFDERGNEQFF TGTGCCAGCAGTTTTGATGAACGAGGGAATGAGCAGTTCTTC
. TRBJ2-2 TRBV6-1 . CASSERGSLTGELFF TGTGCCAGCAGTGAACGGGGAAGTCTTACCGGGGAGCTGTTTTTT
. TRBJ2-7 TRBV5-1 TRBD1 CASSPGTGREQYF TGCGCCAGCAGCCCCGGGACAGGGCGTGAGCAGTACTTC
. TRBJ2-7 TRBV5-1 TRBD2 CASSLREGEQYF TGCGCCAGCAGCCTCAGGGAGGGCGAGCAGTACTTC
. TRBJ2-3 TRBV15 . CATSPSRGSSTDTQYF TGTGCCACCAGCCCGTCTAGGGGCTCTAGCACAGATACGCAGTATTTT
. TRBJ2-2 TRBV2 . CASSVEVAGELFF TGTGCCAGCAGTGTGGAGGTCGCCGGGGAGCTGTTTTTT
. TRBJ2-1 TRBV7-9 TRBD2 CASSFPDRGKTSGINEQFF TGTGCCAGCAGCTTCCCGGACAGGGGAAAGACTAGCGGGATCAATGAGCAGTTCTTC
. TRBJ1-4 TRBV5-4 . CASSLGGDEKLFF TGTGCCAGCAGCTTGGGGGGGGATGAAAAACTGTTTTTT
. TRBJ2-1 TRBV5-4 . CASSFNLAWDNEQFF TGTGCCAGCAGCTTCAACCTAGCGTGGGACAATGAGCAGTTCTTC
once TRBJ1-6 TRBV9 . CASSPPSSYNSPLHF TGTGCCAGCAGCCCCCCCAGCTCCTATAATTCACCCCTCCACTTT
. TRBJ1-4 TRBV5-1 . CASSLASGANEKLFF TGCGCCAGCAGCTTGGCCTCGGGGGCTAATGAAAAACTGTTTTTT
. TRBJ2-2 TRBV13 . CASSSRDREAGELFF TGTGCCAGCAGCTCCAGAGACAGGGAGGCCGGGGAGCTGTTTTTT
. TRBJ2-2 TRBV7-3 . CASSLTGARTGELFF TGTGCCAGCAGCTTAACGGGGGCCCGGACCGGGGAGCTGTTTTTT
medium-sized TRBJ2-6 TRBV6-6 . CASRLPEPNVLTF TGTGCCAGCAGGCTACCTGAGCCCAACGTCCTGACTTTC
. TRBJ2-7 TRBV1 . CTSRGQGGDEQYF TGCACCAGCAGGGGACAGGGTGGTGACGAGCAGTACTTC
. TRBJ1-1 TRBV12-5 . CARVGGSDAFF TGTGCTAGAGTGGGGGGGTCAGACGCTTTCTTT
. TRBJ1-5 TRBV12-5 . CASGLVLGTDPQPQHF TGTGCTAGTGGTTTGGTACTTGGAACAGACCCTCAGCCCCAGCATTTT
few TRBJ2-2 TRBV7-3 TRBD1 CASSPQGAGNTGELFF TGTGCCAGCAGCCCTCAGGGGGCGGGTAACACCGGGGAGCTGTTTTTT
. TRBJ2-7 TRBV7-8 . CASSRAEAYEQYF TGTGCCAGCAGCCGCGCGGAGGCCTACGAGCAGTACTTC
. TRBJ1-3 TRBV4-1 TRBD1 CASSSDRESGNTIYF TGCGCCAGCAGCTCGGACAGGGAGTCTGGAAACACCATATATTTT
. TRBJ2-5 TRBV6-1 TRBD2 CASSQLAGVGETQYF TGTGCCAGCAGCCAACTAGCGGGGGTGGGGGAGACCCAGTACTTC
. TRBJ2-7 TRBV5-6 TRBD2 CASSLSGMGYEQYF TGTGCCAGCAGCCTAAGCGGGATGGGGTACGAGCAGTACTTC
few TRBJ2-1 TRBV9 . CASSVGGGGYNEQFF TGTGCCAGCAGCGTAGGGGGAGGGGGCTACAATGAGCAGTTCTTC
. TRBJ1-5 TRBV6-4 . CASTQGKNQPQHF TGTGCCAGCACCCAGGGGAAGAATCAGCCCCAGCATTTT
few TRBJ1-4 TRBV5-1 TRBD1 CASSSGTGGLGNEKLFF TGCGCCAGCAGCTCCGGGACAGGGGGCTTGGGTAATGAAAAACTGTTTTTT
. TRBJ2-2 TRBV2 TRBD2 CASSGPSGTIGELFF TGTGCCAGCAGCGGGCCTAGCGGGACTATCGGGGAGCTGTTTTTT
. TRBJ2-3 TRBV25-1 TRBD2 CATLGLAGGPRNTDTQYF TGTGCCACCCTAGGACTAGCGGGGGGCCCTAGGAACACAGATACGCAGTATTTT
. TRBJ2-3 TRBV5-8 . CASSLARRLVSTDTQYF TGTGCCAGCAGCTTGGCCAGAAGACTAGTTTCCACAGATACGCAGTATTTT
. TRBJ2-2 TRBV7-6 . CASSPNGALIGELFF TGTGCCAGCAGCCCCAATGGGGCACTGATCGGGGAGCTGTTTTTT
once TRBJ2-3 TRBV4-2 TRBD2 CASSQDPAGGTDTQYF TGTGCCAGCAGCCAAGACCCAGCGGGGGGGACAGATACGCAGTATTTT
few TRBJ2-3 TRBV5-1 . CASSFPGEGTDTQYF TGCGCCAGCAGCTTCCCAGGGGAAGGCACAGATACGCAGTATTTT
. TRBJ2-7 TRBV28 . CASSTQNRGGEQYF TGTGCCAGCAGCACACAAAACAGGGGGGGCGAGCAGTACTTC
. TRBJ2-2 TRBV4-3 TRBD1 CASSSGTGSPGELFF TGCGCCAGCAGCTCCGGGACAGGTAGCCCCGGGGAGCTGTTTTTT
. TRBJ1-5 TRBV28 TRBD1 CASSSPQGTGNQPQHF TGTGCCAGCAGTTCCCCACAGGGGACGGGCAATCAGCCCCAGCATTTT
. TRBJ2-1 TRBV28 TRBD1 CASSPGDRVKQFF TGTGCCAGCAGTCCCGGGGACAGGGTTAAGCAGTTCTTC
. TRBJ1-4 TRBV11-2 . CASSLIVGQANPSNEKLFF TGTGCCAGCAGCTTAATCGTGGGACAAGCGAATCCCAGTAATGAAAAACTGTTTTTT
. TRBJ2-5 TRBV2 . CASTGVGETQYF TGTGCCAGCACAGGGGTGGGAGAGACCCAGTACTTC
few TRBJ2-7 TRBV2 . CASSGRQDKISYEQYF TGTGCCAGCAGTGGTAGACAGGACAAGATTTCCTACGAGCAGTACTTC
. TRBJ2-2 TRBV28 TRBD2 CASSPHFGRATGELFF TGTGCCAGCAGTCCACATTTCGGGAGGGCCACCGGGGAGCTGTTTTTT
. TRBJ2-1 TRBV9 TRBD1 CASSVGVGQGAQYEQFF TGTGCCAGCAGCGTAGGAGTCGGGCAGGGGGCCCAGTATGAGCAGTTCTTC
. TRBJ2-3 TRBV27 TRBD1 CASSHRGQGDTQYF TGTGCCAGCAGTCACAGGGGGCAGGGAGATACGCAGTATTTT
. TRBJ1-6 TRBV2 TRBD1 CAFKGGQGNSPLHF TGTGCCTTCAAGGGGGGACAGGGGAATTCACCCCTCCACTTT
. TRBJ2-3 TRBV15 TRBD2 CATSSVTSRIPDTQYF TGTGCCACCAGCAGCGTGACTAGCAGGATCCCAGATACGCAGTATTTT
once TRBJ1-4 TRBV9 . CASSVGSTRGAEKLFF TGTGCCAGCAGCGTAGGATCTACACGTGGGGCTGAAAAACTGTTTTTT
. TRBJ2-1 TRBV6-6 . CASSRQGTEQFF TGTGCCAGCAGTCGCCAGGGGACTGAGCAGTTCTTC
few TRBJ1-2 TRBV4-3 . CASSQEARSLGYTF TGCGCCAGCAGCCAAGAAGCCCGTAGTTTAGGCTACACCTTC
. TRBJ1-2 TRBV10-3 . CATGKTWGYTF TGTGCCACCGGGAAAACTTGGGGCTACACCTTC
. TRBJ2-7 TRBV19 . CASSIGSGGAYEQYF TGTGCCAGTAGTATCGGCTCCGGAGGTGCCTACGAGCAGTACTTC
. TRBJ2-6 TRBV5-6 . CASSFWRAGANVLTF TGTGCCAGCAGCTTCTGGAGGGCTGGGGCCAACGTCCTGACTTTC
. TRBJ2-3 TRBV5-1 . CASSLMDSLTDTQYF TGCGCCAGCAGCTTAATGGACAGCCTCACAGATACGCAGTATTTT
. TRBJ2-1 TRBV5-1 TRBD2 CASSLGLAGAYNEQFF TGCGCCAGCAGCTTGGGGCTAGCGGGAGCGTACAATGAGCAGTTCTTC
. TRBJ1-5 TRBV12-5 . CASGEGVFDQPQHF TGTGCTAGTGGTGAGGGGGTTTTCGATCAGCCCCAGCATTTT
many TRBJ2-1 TRBV30 TRBD2 CAWSVHSGRLNEQFF TGTGCCTGGAGTGTTCATAGCGGGCGGCTCAATGAGCAGTTCTTC
. TRBJ1-2 TRBV5-8 . CASSLDGAGYTF TGTGCCAGCAGCTTGGATGGGGCTGGCTACACCTTC